Listed below are T cell receptor beta chains from one sample, sequenced in a study of read filtering for tumor transcriptome and immune sequencing. TCRdb used MiXCR to reprocess the reads, holding one entry per CDR3 protein. Of 75,000 to 95,000 distinct CDR3 sequences in the sample, roughly a fifth were seen once. Source material: a population of CD138-negative cells sorted from bone marrow. These receptors all come from a donor aged 40 or older with multiple myeloma. Both conserved end residues are part of each CDR3. A D gene is named only where the DNA matches it firmly. Size values are once, few and many counts, or a class for expanded clones, and some rows have none.

V gene: TRBV5-1
clone size: -
CDR3 length: 15
J gene: TRBJ2-1
D gene: -
CDR3 protein: CASGLGRAQVNEQFF
CDR3 DNA: TGCGCCAGCGGCTTGGGTAGGGCTCAGGTTAATGAGCAGTTCTTC

V gene: TRBV6-2/TRBV6-3
clone size: many
CDR3 length: 14
J gene: TRBJ2-3
D gene: -
CDR3 protein: CASSLTVSTDTQYF
CDR3 DNA: TGTGCCAGCAGCCTGACAGTCAGCACAGATACGCAGTATTTT

V gene: TRBV20-1
clone size: few
CDR3 length: 16
J gene: TRBJ1-5
D gene: TRBD1
CDR3 protein: CSAFSDRPYSNQPQHF
CDR3 DNA: TGCAGTGCTTTCTCGGACAGGCCTTATAGCAATCAGCCCCAGCATTTT

V gene: TRBV7-9
clone size: -
CDR3 length: 14
J gene: TRBJ1-1
D gene: TRBD1
CDR3 protein: CASSLTGGRTEAFF
CDR3 DNA: TGTGCCAGCAGCTTAACAGGGGGAAGGACTGAAGCTTTCTTT

V gene: TRBV3-1
clone size: many
CDR3 length: 15
J gene: TRBJ2-5
D gene: TRBD2
CDR3 protein: CASSQAGGPLETQYF
CDR3 DNA: TGTGCCAGCAGCCAAGCGGGGGGGCCGCTCGAGACCCAGTACTTC

V gene: TRBV6-6
clone size: -
CDR3 length: 15
J gene: TRBJ2-7
D gene: TRBD1
CDR3 protein: CASSNQGQESYEQYF
CDR3 DNA: TGTGCCAGCAGCAACCAGGGACAGGAATCCTACGAGCAGTACTTC

V gene: TRBV7-2
clone size: many
CDR3 length: 15
J gene: TRBJ2-3
D gene: -
CDR3 protein: CASSLVRAGTDTQYF
CDR3 DNA: TGTGCCAGCAGCTTAGTCAGGGCGGGCACAGATACGCAGTATTTT

V gene: TRBV7-2
clone size: few
CDR3 length: 14
J gene: TRBJ2-5
D gene: TRBD2
CDR3 protein: CASSLAGCQETQYF
CDR3 DNA: TGTGCCAGCAGCCTAGCGGGATGCCAAGAGACCCAGTACTTC

V gene: TRBV28
clone size: many
CDR3 length: 11
J gene: TRBJ2-7
D gene: -
CDR3 protein: CASSLRYEQYF
CDR3 DNA: TGTGCCAGCAGCCTCCGATACGAGCAGTACTTC

V gene: TRBV28
clone size: many
CDR3 length: 15
J gene: TRBJ1-5
D gene: -
CDR3 protein: CASRGHGGKDQPQHF
CDR3 DNA: TGTGCCAGCAGGGGTCACGGGGGCAAGGACCAGCCCCAGCATTTT

V gene: TRBV20-1
clone size: few
CDR3 length: 14
J gene: TRBJ1-5
D gene: TRBD1
CDR3 protein: CSAPMVGGGQPQHF
CDR3 DNA: TGCAGTGCCCCGATGGTAGGGGGCGGACAGCCCCAGCATTTT

V gene: TRBV30
clone size: -
CDR3 length: 12
J gene: TRBJ2-5
D gene: TRBD2
CDR3 protein: CAWSRGGETQYF
CDR3 DNA: TGTGCCTGGAGTCGGGGGGGGGAGACCCAGTACTTC

V gene: TRBV6-2/TRBV6-3
clone size: many
CDR3 length: 13
J gene: TRBJ1-5
D gene: -
CDR3 protein: CASSYQGNQPQHF
CDR3 DNA: TGTGCCAGCAGTTACCAGGGTAATCAGCCCCAGCATTTT

V gene: TRBV9
clone size: many
CDR3 length: 20
J gene: TRBJ2-1
D gene: -
CDR3 protein: CASSSPAVRDLPLMYNEQFF
CDR3 DNA: TGTGCCAGCAGCTCGCCCGCGGTCCGGGATCTTCCGCTGATGTACAATGAGCAGTTCTTC

V gene: TRBV28
clone size: -
CDR3 length: 12
J gene: TRBJ1-5
D gene: -
CDR3 protein: CASSLQNQPQHF
CDR3 DNA: TGTGCCAGCAGTTTACAAAATCAGCCCCAGCATTTT

V gene: TRBV5-5
clone size: many
CDR3 length: 14
J gene: TRBJ1-1
D gene: TRBD1
CDR3 protein: CASSFGTGGGEAFF
CDR3 DNA: TGTGCCAGCAGCTTCGGGACAGGAGGCGGTGAAGCTTTCTTT

V gene: TRBV28
clone size: many
CDR3 length: 13
J gene: TRBJ1-1
D gene: -
CDR3 protein: CASNPDMNTEAFF
CDR3 DNA: TGTGCCAGCAATCCAGACATGAACACTGAAGCTTTCTTT

V gene: TRBV7-6
clone size: -
CDR3 length: 16
J gene: TRBJ2-2
D gene: -
CDR3 protein: CASSLFGGAGTGELLF
CDR3 DNA: TGTGCCAGCAGCTTATTTGGGGGGGCTGGGACCGGGGAGCTGCTTTTT

V gene: TRBV24-1
clone size: -
CDR3 length: 18
J gene: TRBJ2-1
D gene: -
CDR3 protein: CATSDPRGIRGRTDEQFF
CDR3 DNA: TGTGCCACCAGTGATCCGCGGGGGATCAGGGGGCGAACCGATGAGCAGTTCTTC

V gene: TRBV6-2/TRBV6-3
clone size: many
CDR3 length: 16
J gene: TRBJ2-1
D gene: TRBD2
CDR3 protein: CASSTPGLAPSNEQFF
CDR3 DNA: TGTGCCAGCAGTACCCCGGGACTAGCACCTTCTAATGAGCAGTTCTTC

V gene: TRBV7-3
clone size: many
CDR3 length: 15
J gene: TRBJ2-1
D gene: TRBD2
CDR3 protein: CASSPSGGASNEQFF
CDR3 DNA: TGTGCCAGCAGCCCGAGCGGGGGGGCCTCTAATGAGCAGTTCTTC

V gene: TRBV28
clone size: many
CDR3 length: 15
J gene: TRBJ2-3
D gene: TRBD2
CDR3 protein: CASSLQGLDPDTQYF
CDR3 DNA: TGTGCCAGCAGCCTCCAAGGACTAGACCCAGATACGCAGTATTTT

V gene: TRBV28
clone size: many
CDR3 length: 18
J gene: TRBJ2-3
D gene: TRBD2
CDR3 protein: CASSFLATSGGASDTQYF
CDR3 DNA: TGTGCCAGCAGTTTCCTTGCTACTAGCGGGGGGGCCTCAGATACGCAGTATTTT

V gene: TRBV7-2
clone size: -
CDR3 length: 13
J gene: TRBJ2-1
D gene: -
CDR3 protein: CASSLVGGYEQFF
CDR3 DNA: TGTGCTAGCAGCTTAGTTGGGGGGTATGAGCAGTTCTTC

V gene: TRBV5-1
clone size: -
CDR3 length: 14
J gene: TRBJ2-1
D gene: -
CDR3 protein: CASSSSSSYNEQFF
CDR3 DNA: TGCGCCAGCAGCTCCTCTAGTTCCTACAATGAGCAGTTCTTC

V gene: TRBV20-1
clone size: many
CDR3 length: 14
J gene: TRBJ2-6
D gene: -
CDR3 protein: CSARGQPGANVLTF
CDR3 DNA: TGCAGTGCTAGAGGGCAACCTGGGGCCAACGTCCTGACTTTC

V gene: TRBV7-2
clone size: many
CDR3 length: 14
J gene: TRBJ2-4
D gene: -
CDR3 protein: CASSLSSAKNIQYF
CDR3 DNA: TGTGCCAGCAGCTTATCTTCGGCCAAAAACATTCAGTACTTC

V gene: TRBV6-6
clone size: -
CDR3 length: 16
J gene: TRBJ2-5
D gene: -
CDR3 protein: CASSRSTGMGRETQYF
CDR3 DNA: TGTGCCAGCAGTCGATCTACAGGGATGGGCCGAGAGACCCAGTACTTC

V gene: TRBV28
clone size: many
CDR3 length: 15
J gene: TRBJ2-3
D gene: TRBD1
CDR3 protein: CASSSPGQGHDTQYF
CDR3 DNA: TGTGCCAGCAGTTCCCCGGGACAGGGGCACGATACGCAGTATTTT

V gene: TRBV20-1
clone size: many
CDR3 length: 11
J gene: TRBJ2-5
D gene: -
CDR3 protein: CSAHLRETQYF
CDR3 DNA: TGCAGTGCACACTTGCGAGAGACCCAGTACTTC

V gene: TRBV28
clone size: -
CDR3 length: 11
J gene: TRBJ2-3
D gene: -
CDR3 protein: CASRGVDTQYF
CDR3 DNA: TGTGCCAGCAGGGGGGTAGATACGCAGTATTTT

V gene: TRBV20-1
clone size: many
CDR3 length: 12
J gene: TRBJ2-3
D gene: -
CDR3 protein: CSATGPPDTQYF
CDR3 DNA: TGCAGTGCTACTGGCCCCCCGGATACGCAGTATTTT

V gene: TRBV12-3/TRBV12-4
clone size: -
CDR3 length: 14
J gene: TRBJ1-1
D gene: -
CDR3 protein: CASTTARGTTEAFF
CDR3 DNA: TGTGCCAGCACCACCGCTAGGGGGACCACTGAAGCTTTCTTT

V gene: TRBV27
clone size: medium-sized
CDR3 length: 15
J gene: TRBJ2-1
D gene: -
CDR3 protein: CASSTLGSSYNEQFF
CDR3 DNA: TGTGCCAGCAGTACCTTAGGGAGCTCCTACAATGAGCAGTTCTTC

V gene: TRBV6-2/TRBV6-3
clone size: -
CDR3 length: 13
J gene: TRBJ1-5
D gene: -
CDR3 protein: CASSRGSDQPQHF
CDR3 DNA: TGTGCCAGCAGCAGGGGTAGCGATCAGCCCCAGCATTTT

V gene: TRBV5-1
clone size: -
CDR3 length: 13
J gene: TRBJ2-1
D gene: TRBD1
CDR3 protein: CASWDRRYNEQFF
CDR3 DNA: TGCGCCAGCTGGGACAGGAGATACAATGAGCAGTTCTTC

V gene: TRBV20-1
clone size: many
CDR3 length: 14
J gene: TRBJ2-3
D gene: TRBD2
CDR3 protein: CSATSGGVVDTQYF
CDR3 DNA: TGCAGTGCGACTAGCGGGGGGGTAGTAGATACGCAGTATTTT

V gene: TRBV5-1
clone size: few
CDR3 length: 11
J gene: TRBJ1-5
D gene: -
CDR3 protein: CASSPFWPQHF
CDR3 DNA: TGCGCCAGCAGCCCTTTCTGGCCCCAGCATTTT

V gene: TRBV5-1
clone size: many
CDR3 length: 17
J gene: TRBJ1-1
D gene: TRBD1
CDR3 protein: CASSLAYPGQANTEAFF
CDR3 DNA: TGCGCCAGCAGCTTGGCCTATCCGGGACAGGCGAACACTGAAGCTTTCTTT

V gene: TRBV9
clone size: many
CDR3 length: 15
J gene: TRBJ2-1
D gene: TRBD2
CDR3 protein: CASSVGSGGLHEQFF
CDR3 DNA: TGTGCCAGCAGCGTAGGATCGGGAGGATTACATGAGCAGTTCTTC

V gene: TRBV7-3
clone size: -
CDR3 length: 13
J gene: TRBJ2-3
D gene: -
CDR3 protein: CASSRDGSDTQYF
CDR3 DNA: TGTGCCAGCAGCCGTGACGGGTCAGATACGCAGTATTTT

V gene: TRBV19
clone size: many
CDR3 length: 15
J gene: TRBJ2-1
D gene: TRBD2
CDR3 protein: CASSPATSGVNEQFF
CDR3 DNA: TGTGCCAGTAGTCCCGCGACTAGCGGGGTGAATGAGCAGTTCTTC